This T cell receptor beta chain comes out of a study of blood T cell repertoires in COVID-19. Study-level background: The origin of the acute and convalescent COVID-19 samples was the United States, Italy and Spain. Sample material is recorded as cDNA or gDNA derived from T cells, B-cell-depleted T cells, or PBMCs.

In the study's own analysis: The assay estimated nucleated cells by amplifying reference gene primers. Sequenced by immunoSEQ multiplex PCR; TCRdb stores in-frame clones only, minus some. For V, J and clone size, that table is used; D and trimming come from the DNA. The table lists around 78,000 clones, around nine tenths of them singletons. Sequenced material: peripheral blood. This receptor was obtained from a woman in her sixties or seventies with acute or convalescent COVID-19.

CDR3 residues: CASSFYVDRAGGYTF. The DNA of the CDR3 is TGTGCCAGCAGCTTTTACGTGGACAGGGCGGGAGGCTACACCTTC. V usage is TRBV5-6 and J usage is TRBJ1-2; TRBD1 agrees at 8 bases. V lost 2 bases to trimming and J lost 8 bases; unmatched junction nucleotides: 11. Germline values: CDR1 SGHDT, CDR2 YYEEEE. This CDR3 region has 15 residues.